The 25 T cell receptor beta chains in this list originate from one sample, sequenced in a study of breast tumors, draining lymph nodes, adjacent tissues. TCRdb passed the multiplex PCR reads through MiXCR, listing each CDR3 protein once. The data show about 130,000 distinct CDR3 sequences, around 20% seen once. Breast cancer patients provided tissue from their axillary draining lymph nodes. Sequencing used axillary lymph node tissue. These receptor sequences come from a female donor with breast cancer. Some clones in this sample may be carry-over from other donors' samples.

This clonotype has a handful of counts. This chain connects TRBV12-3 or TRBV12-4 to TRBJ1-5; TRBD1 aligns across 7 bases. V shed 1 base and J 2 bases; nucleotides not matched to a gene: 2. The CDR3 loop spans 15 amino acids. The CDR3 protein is CASSLEGAGNQPQHF. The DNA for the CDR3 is TGTGCCAGCAGTTTAGAGGGGGCCGGCAATCAGCCCCAGCATTTT.

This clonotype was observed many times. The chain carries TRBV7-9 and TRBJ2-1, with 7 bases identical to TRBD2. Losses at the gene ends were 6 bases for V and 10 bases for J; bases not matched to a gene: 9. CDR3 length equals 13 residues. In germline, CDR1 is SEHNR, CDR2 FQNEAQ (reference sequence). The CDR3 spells CASRAGRDGEQFF. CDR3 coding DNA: TGTGCCAGCAGGGCGGGGAGGGATGGGGAGCAGTTCTTC.

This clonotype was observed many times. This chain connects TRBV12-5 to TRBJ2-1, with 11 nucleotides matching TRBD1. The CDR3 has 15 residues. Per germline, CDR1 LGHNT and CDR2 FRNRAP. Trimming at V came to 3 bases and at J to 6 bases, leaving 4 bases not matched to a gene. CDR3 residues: CASGLPGQGANEQFF. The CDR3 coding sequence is TGTGCTAGTGGTTTACCCGGACAGGGGGCCAATGAGCAGTTCTTC.

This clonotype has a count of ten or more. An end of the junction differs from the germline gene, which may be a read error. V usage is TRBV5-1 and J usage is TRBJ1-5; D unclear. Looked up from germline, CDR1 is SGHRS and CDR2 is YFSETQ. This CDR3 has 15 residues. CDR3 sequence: CASSLAGGSNQPQHF. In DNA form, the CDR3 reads TGTGCCAGCAGTTTAGCGGGAGGGAGCAATCAGCCCCAGCATTTT.

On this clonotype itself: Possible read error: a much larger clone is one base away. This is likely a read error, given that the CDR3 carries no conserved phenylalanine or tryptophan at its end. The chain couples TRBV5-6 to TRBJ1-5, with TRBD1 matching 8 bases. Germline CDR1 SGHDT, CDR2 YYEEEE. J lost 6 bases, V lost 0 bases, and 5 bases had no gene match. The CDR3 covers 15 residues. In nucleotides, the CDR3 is TGTGCCAGCAGCTTGGCAGGGGGCGCGGGTCAGCCCCAGCATCTT. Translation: CASSLAGGAGQPQHL.

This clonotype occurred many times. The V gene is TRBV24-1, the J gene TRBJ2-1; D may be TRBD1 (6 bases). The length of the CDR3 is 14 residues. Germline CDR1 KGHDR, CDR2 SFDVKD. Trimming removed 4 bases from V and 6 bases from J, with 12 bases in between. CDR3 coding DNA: TGTGCCACCAGTGACAGAGACAGGCGCAATGAGCAGTTCTTC. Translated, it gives CATSDRDRRNEQFF.

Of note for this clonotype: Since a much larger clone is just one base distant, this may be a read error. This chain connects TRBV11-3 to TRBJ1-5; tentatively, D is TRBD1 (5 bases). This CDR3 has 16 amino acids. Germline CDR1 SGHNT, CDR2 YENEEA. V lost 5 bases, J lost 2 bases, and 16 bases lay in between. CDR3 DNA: TGTGCCAGCAGCATAACCTGGATAGGGGGCAATCAGCCCCAGCATTTT. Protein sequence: CASSITWIGGNQPQHF.

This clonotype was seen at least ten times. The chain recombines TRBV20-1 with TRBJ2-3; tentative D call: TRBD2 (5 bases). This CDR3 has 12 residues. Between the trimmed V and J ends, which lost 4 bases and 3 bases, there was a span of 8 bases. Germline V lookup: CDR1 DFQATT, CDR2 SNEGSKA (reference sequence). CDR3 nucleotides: TGCAGTGCTATCCCGGGGACAGATACGCAGTATTTT. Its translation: CSAIPGTDTQYF.

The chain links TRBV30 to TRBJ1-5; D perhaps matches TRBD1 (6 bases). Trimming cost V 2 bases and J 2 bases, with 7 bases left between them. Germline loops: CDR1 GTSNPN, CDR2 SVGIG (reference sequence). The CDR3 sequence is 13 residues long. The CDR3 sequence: CAWSRQGNQPQHF. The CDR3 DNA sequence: TGTGCCTGGAGTAGACAGGGCAATCAGCCCCAGCATTTT.

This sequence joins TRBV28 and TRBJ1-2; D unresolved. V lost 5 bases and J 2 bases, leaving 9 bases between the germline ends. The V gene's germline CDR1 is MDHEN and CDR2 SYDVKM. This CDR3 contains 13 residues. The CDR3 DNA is TGTGCCAGCAGTAGAATGGTCAACTATGGCTACACCTTC. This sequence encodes CASSRMVNYGYTF.

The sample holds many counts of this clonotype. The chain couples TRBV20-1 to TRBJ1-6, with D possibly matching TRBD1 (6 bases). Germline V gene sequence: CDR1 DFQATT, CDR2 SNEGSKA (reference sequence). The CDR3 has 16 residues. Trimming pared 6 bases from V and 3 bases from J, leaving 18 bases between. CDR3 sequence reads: CSARRRGGVYNSPLHF. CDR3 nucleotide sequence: TGCAGTGCCCGGCGGAGGGGGGGCGTCTATAATTCACCCCTCCACTTT.

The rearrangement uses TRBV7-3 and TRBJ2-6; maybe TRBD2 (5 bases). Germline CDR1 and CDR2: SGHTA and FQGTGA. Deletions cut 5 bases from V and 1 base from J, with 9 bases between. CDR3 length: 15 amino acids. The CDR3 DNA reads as TGTGCCAGCAGCGGACGGGGTTCTGGGGCCAACGTCCTGACTTTC. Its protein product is CASSGRGSGANVLTF.

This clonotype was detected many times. The CDR3 reads CAWAERVSYNEQFF. CDR3 nucleotides: TGTGCCTGGGCCGAACGGGTCTCCTACAATGAGCAGTTCTTC. The chain employs TRBV30 and TRBJ2-1; D is undetermined. The CDR3 contains 14 residues. With 5 bases removed from V and 0 bases from J, the gap between germline ends came to 11 bases. CDR1 GTSNPN and CDR2 SVGIG come from the germline V gene (reference sequence). Looking up the rest from reference TRBV30 and TRBJ2-1 gives the full variable domain: SQTIHQWPATLVQPVGSPLSLECTVEGTSNPNLYWYRQAAGRGLQLLFYSVGIGQISSEVPQNLSASRPQDRQFILSSKKLLLSDSGFYLCAWAERVSYNEQFFGPGTRLTVL.

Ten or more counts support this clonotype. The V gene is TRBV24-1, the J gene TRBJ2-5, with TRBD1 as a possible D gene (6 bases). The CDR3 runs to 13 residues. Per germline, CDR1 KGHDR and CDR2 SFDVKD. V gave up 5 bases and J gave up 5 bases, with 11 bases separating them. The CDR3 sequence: CATSAWDKETQYF. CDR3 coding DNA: TGTGCCACCAGTGCTTGGGACAAGGAGACCCAGTACTTC.

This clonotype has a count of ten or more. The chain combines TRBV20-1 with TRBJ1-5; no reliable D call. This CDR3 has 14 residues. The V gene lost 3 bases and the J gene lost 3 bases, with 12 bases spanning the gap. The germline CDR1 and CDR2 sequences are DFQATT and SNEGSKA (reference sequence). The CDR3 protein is CSASSLGYNQPQHF. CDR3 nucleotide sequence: TGCAGTGCTAGTTCCCTGGGATACAATCAGCCCCAGCATTTT.

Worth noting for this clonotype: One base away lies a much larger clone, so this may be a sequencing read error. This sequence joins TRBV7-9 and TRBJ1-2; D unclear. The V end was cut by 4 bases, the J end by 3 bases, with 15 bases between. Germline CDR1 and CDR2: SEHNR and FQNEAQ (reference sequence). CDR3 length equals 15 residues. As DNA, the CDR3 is TGTGCCAGCAGCTCCGTATTGACATGGGACTATGGCTACACCTTC. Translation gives CASSSVLTWDYGYTF.

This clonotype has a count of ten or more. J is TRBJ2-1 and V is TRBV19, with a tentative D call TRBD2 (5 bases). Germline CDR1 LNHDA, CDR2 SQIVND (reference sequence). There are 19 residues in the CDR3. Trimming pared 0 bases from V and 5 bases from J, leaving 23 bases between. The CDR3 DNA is TGTGCCAGTAGTATAGATCTGGGGTCGGCGGGCCCCAGGCACAATGAGCAGTTCTTC. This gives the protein CASSIDLGSAGPRHNEQFF.

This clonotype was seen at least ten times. The CDR3 region has the DNA TGTGCCAGCAGTGGGGACAGGGACGAGCAGTACTTC. Protein sequence: CASSGDRDEQYF. The V call is TRBV6-1, the J call TRBJ2-7, with 9 nucleotides matching TRBD1. Trimming removed 4 bases from V and 5 bases from J; junction bases left unmatched: 0. Germline assignment: CDR1 MNHNS and CDR2 SASEGT. The CDR3 sequence is 12 residues long.

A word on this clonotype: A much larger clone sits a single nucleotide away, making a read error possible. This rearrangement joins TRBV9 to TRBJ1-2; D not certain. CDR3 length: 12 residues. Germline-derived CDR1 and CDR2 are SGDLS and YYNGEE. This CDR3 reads CASSLRTYGHTF. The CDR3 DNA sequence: TGTGCCAGCAGCTTACGGACCTATGGCCACACCTTC.

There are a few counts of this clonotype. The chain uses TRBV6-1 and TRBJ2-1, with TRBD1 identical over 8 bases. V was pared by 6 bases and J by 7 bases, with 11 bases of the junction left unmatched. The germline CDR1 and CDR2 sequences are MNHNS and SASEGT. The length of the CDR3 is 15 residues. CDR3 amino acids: CASRPRQGMGNEQFF. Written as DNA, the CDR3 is TGTGCCAGCAGACCCAGACAGGGGATGGGGAATGAGCAGTTCTTC.

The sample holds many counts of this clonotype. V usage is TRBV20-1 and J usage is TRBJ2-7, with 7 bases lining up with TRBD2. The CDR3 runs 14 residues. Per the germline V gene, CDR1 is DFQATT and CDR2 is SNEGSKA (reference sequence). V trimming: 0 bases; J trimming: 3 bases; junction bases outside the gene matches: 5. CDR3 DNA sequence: TGCAGTGCTAGAGAGGGCGGGGGTGTCTACGAGCAGTACTTC. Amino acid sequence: CSAREGGGVYEQYF.

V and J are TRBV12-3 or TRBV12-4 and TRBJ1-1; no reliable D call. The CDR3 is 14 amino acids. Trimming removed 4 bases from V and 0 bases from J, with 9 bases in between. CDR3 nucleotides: TGTGCCAGCAGTTCTCCCAGACTGAACACTGAAGCTTTCTTT. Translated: CASSSPRLNTEAFF.

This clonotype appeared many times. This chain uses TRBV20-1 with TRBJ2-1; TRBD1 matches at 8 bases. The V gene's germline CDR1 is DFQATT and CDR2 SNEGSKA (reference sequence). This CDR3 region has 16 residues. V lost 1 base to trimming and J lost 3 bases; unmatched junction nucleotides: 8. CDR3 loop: CSARAPRTGSYNEQFF. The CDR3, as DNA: TGCAGTGCTAGAGCTCCTCGGACAGGGAGCTACAATGAGCAGTTCTTC.

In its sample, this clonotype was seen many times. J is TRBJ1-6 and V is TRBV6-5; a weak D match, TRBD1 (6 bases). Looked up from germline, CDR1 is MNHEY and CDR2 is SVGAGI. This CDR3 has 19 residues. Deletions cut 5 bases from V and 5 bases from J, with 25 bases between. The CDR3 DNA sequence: TGTGCCAGCAGTCCACCCCAGAGCCGGAGGGGGGAAAATAATTCACCCCTCCACTTT. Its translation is CASSPPQSRRGENNSPLHF.

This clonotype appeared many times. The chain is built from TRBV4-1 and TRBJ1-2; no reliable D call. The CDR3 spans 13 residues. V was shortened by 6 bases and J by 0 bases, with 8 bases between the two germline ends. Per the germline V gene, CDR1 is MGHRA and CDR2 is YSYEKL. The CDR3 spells CASSLRANYGYTF. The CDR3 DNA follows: TGCGCCAGCAGTCTGAGAGCTAACTATGGCTACACCTTC.